The sequence of this T cell receptor beta chain was determined in a study of regulatory T cells in long-lasting Graves disease. Points from the study as a whole: TRBV28, TRBJ1-2 and TRBJ2-5 emerged as the favored segments in persistent disease.

The sample's time point: newly diagnosed GD, antithyroid drugs for less than 3 months. Extracted PBMC RNA gave rise to the TCR library. This clonotype was seen a few times. The antigen remains unidentified. Germline CDR1 is SGHNT and CDR2 is YENEEA. V lost 2 bases and J 2 bases, leaving 15 bases between the germline ends. The length of the CDR3 is 16 residues. Arm-PCR of CDR3 regions and iRepertoire HTBI primers were used to build TCR beta libraries. Each CDR3 protein is one row after TCRdb ran MiXCR on the multiplex PCR reads. The sample lists roughly 510,000 distinct CDR3 sequences, about 15% occurring once. The same data also contributed to another study, on T cells in Graves' hyperthyroidism and ophthalmopathy.

This receptor was obtained from a man younger than 35 with Graves disease. The specimen comprised peripheral blood mononuclear cells (PBMCs), sampled at new diagnosis, from a patient treated with antithyroid drugs. This chain links TRBV11-3 with TRBJ2-5; D unresolved. The CDR3 DNA reads TGTGCCAGCAGCTTAAATTTAGGCACTGGACAAGAGACCCAGTACTTC. Its protein product is CASSLNLGTGQETQYF.